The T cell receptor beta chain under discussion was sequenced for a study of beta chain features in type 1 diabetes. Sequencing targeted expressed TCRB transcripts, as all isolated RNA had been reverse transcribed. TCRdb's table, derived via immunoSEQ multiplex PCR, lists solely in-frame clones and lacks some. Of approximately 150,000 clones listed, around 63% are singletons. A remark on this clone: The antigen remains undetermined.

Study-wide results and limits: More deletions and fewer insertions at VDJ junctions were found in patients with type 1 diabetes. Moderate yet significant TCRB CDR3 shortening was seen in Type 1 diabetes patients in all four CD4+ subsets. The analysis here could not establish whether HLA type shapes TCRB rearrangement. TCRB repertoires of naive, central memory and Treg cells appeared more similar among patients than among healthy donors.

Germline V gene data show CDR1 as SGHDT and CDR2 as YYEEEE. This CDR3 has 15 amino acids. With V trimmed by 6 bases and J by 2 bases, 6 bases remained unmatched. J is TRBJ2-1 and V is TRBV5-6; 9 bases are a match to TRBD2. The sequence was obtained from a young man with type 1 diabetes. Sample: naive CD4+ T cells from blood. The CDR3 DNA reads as TGTGCCAGCACCACGATAGCGGGGGCCTACAATGAGCAGTTCTTC. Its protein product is CASTTIAGAYNEQFF.